This record concerns one T cell receptor beta chain sequence. Source study methods: Researchers report that nucleated cell counts were estimated from reference gene primer amplification. Assay: immunoSEQ multiplex PCR; the TCRdb copy retains only in-frame clones and omits some. The V and J calls and clone size were taken over from that table, and D and trimming were inferred from the DNA. The profile shows more than 300,000 clones, approximately 91% of them singletons. The data stem from a study of blood T cell repertoires in COVID-19. Study as a whole: Sample material is recorded as cDNA or gDNA derived from T cells, B-cell-depleted T cells, or PBMCs.

Those enrolled in Seattle joined during active infection and were followed longitudinally afterward. The junction had 10 bases not matched to a gene; V was cut back by 5 bases and J by 2 bases. This CDR3 comprises 16 residues. CDR1 and CDR2 (germline): MNHEY, SVGEGT. This rearrangement joins TRBV6-2 or TRBV6-3 to TRBJ2-7, with 9 bases that match TRBD2. The receptor was isolated from an older woman with COVID-19, enrolled during active disease. The sample taken for sequencing was peripheral blood. As DNA, the CDR3 is TGTGCCAGCAGTACCCCTTTAGCGGGGGCAACCTACGAGCAGTACTTC. Residues: CASSTPLAGATYEQYF.